Following are 26 T cell receptor beta chains from one sample sequenced in a study of T cell repertoires in aging, cancer and after chemotherapy. A mixed TRB-A/B primer pool amplified rearranged TRB by multiplex touch-down PCR. A single record per CDR3 protein comes from TCRdb applying MiXCR to the multiplex PCR reads. Altogether fewer than 13,000 distinct CDR3 sequences are present, more than 30% being singletons, with the ten largest covering more than 3%. The template was genomic DNA from peripheral blood, not RNA. The sample comprised blood. The receptor source for this set is a human donor in good health.

In this sample, this clonotype turned up a few times. The chain employs TRBV5-4 and TRBJ2-1, with TRBD2 identical over 12 bases. Germline CDR1 reads SGHNT; CDR2 reads YYREEE (reference sequence). The CDR3 extends over 16 amino acids. The V segment lost 3 bases and the J segment 9 bases; nucleotides outside the gene matches: 10. CDR3 bases: TGTGCCAGCAGCTCTTCATCTAGCGGGGGGGCGGGTGAGCAGTTCTTC. It yields the protein CASSSSSSGGAGEQFF.

The genes are TRBV6-1 and TRBJ1-1; 7 bases match TRBD1. Germline V CDR1 and CDR2: MNHNS, SASEGT. J was trimmed by 1 base and V by 5 bases; bases with no gene match: 10. The CDR3 runs 16 residues. The CDR3 is CASSYSPTGRNTEAFF. The CDR3 DNA reads TGTGCCAGCAGTTACTCCCCGACAGGGCGGAACACTGAAGCTTTCTTT.

V is TRBV12-3 or TRBV12-4 and J is TRBJ1-5, with D unclear. The CDR3 spans 12 residues. V was cut by 5 bases and J by 7 bases, with 9 bases left in between. Written as DNA, the CDR3 is TGTGCCAGCAGTCTGAGAGTCCAGCCCCAGCATTTT. The encoded protein is CASSLRVQPQHF.

V gene TRBV27 combines with J gene TRBJ1-1, with D possibly matching TRBD1 (5 bases). V shed 2 bases and J shed 1 base, with 14 bases lying between them. This CDR3 is built from 16 residues. Germline V gene sequence: CDR1 MNHEY, CDR2 SMNVEV (reference sequence). The CDR3 protein is CASSLGAGRPNTEAFF. The CDR3 DNA is TGTGCCAGCAGTTTAGGGGCAGGCCGTCCGAACACTGAAGCTTTCTTT.

This CDR3 reads CASSYFARDGYTF. In DNA form, the CDR3 reads TGTGCCAGCAGTTACTTCGCCAGGGATGGCTACACCTTC. The chain uses TRBV6-1 and TRBJ1-2; D might be TRBD1 (5 bases). Trimming stripped 5 bases from V and 6 bases from J, with 13 bases between. From germline, CDR1 is MNHNS and CDR2 SASEGT. CDR3 size: 13 residues.

V is TRBV12-3 or TRBV12-4 and J is TRBJ2-7, with 9 bases lining up with TRBD2. The CDR3 sequence is 18 residues long. Germline trimming cut 6 bases from V and 2 bases from J; bases unmatched to any gene: 17. The CDR3 DNA reads as TGTGCCAGCAGCTACCAGGGGAGACTAGCGGCAAAAACCTACGAGCAGTACTTC. This translates into CASSYQGRLAAKTYEQYF.

This clonotype is judged medium-sized. CDR3 protein: CSTQRVISSTDTQYF. The CDR3 bases are TGCAGCACCCAACGGGTGATATCTAGCACAGATACGCAGTATTTT. The J gene is TRBJ2-3, the V gene TRBV29-1; D is ambiguous. This CDR3 is 15 amino acids long. Trimming took 8 bases from V and 0 from J, leaving 18 bases between them. CDR1 SQVTM and CDR2 ANQGSEA come from the germline V gene.

This clonotype was counted a few times. V and J are TRBV12-3 or TRBV12-4 and TRBJ1-5; D is perhaps TRBD1 (5 bases). V lost 2 bases, J lost 5 bases, and 7 bases lay in between. CDR3 size: 13 residues. CDR3 coding DNA: TGTGCCAGCAGTTTACCGGGGCATCAGCCCCAGCATTTT. Its translation is CASSLPGHQPQHF.

This clonotype has just a few counts. This chain uses TRBV12-3 or TRBV12-4 with TRBJ2-7, with D unclear. V gave up 0 bases and J gave up 3 bases, with 3 bases separating them. This CDR3 has 12 residues. The CDR3 region is CASSLAVYEQYF. In DNA form, the CDR3 reads TGTGCCAGCAGTTTAGCAGTCTACGAGCAGTACTTC.

By its share, this clonotype is medium-sized. The V gene is TRBV6-5, the J gene TRBJ2-7, with D perhaps matching TRBD1 (5 bases). Looked up from germline, CDR1 is MNHEY and CDR2 is SVGAGI. Between the trimmed V and J ends, which lost 5 bases and 2 bases, there was a span of 13 bases. The CDR3 sequence is 14 residues long. The CDR3 spells CASSDGRVTYEQYF. As DNA, the CDR3 is TGTGCCAGCAGTGACGGCAGGGTGACCTACGAGCAGTACTTC.

In this sample, this clonotype is medium-sized (0.01 to 0.1%). The chain combines TRBV6-5 with TRBJ2-2; TRBD1 aligns across 11 bases. J was trimmed by 4 bases and V by 6 bases; bases with no gene match: 7. Per germline, CDR1 MNHEY and CDR2 SVGAGI. There are 16 residues in the CDR3. The chain's CDR3 is CASRNRDRGATGELFF. The CDR3 nucleotides are TGTGCCAGCAGAAACCGGGACAGGGGGGCCACCGGGGAGCTGTTTTTT.

The V call is TRBV11-3, the J call TRBJ1-3; D perhaps matches TRBD1 (6 bases). This CDR3 contains 17 residues. Germline V gives CDR1 SGHNT, CDR2 YENEEA. V shed 5 bases and J shed 0 bases, with 17 bases lying between them. In DNA, the CDR3 is TGTGCCAGCAGCGACTGGGATGGACAGCACTCTGGAAACACCATATATTTT. Translation: CASSDWDGQHSGNTIYF.

This clonotype occurred a few times. The chain couples TRBV6-1 to TRBJ2-3; 10 bases match TRBD1. The J segment lost 4 bases and the V segment lost 4 bases, leaving 14 bases of the junction unmatched. The CDR3 loop spans 18 amino acids. CDR1 is MNHNS, CDR2 SASEGT, per germline. The CDR3 DNA follows: TGTGCCAGCAGTGTCCCTCCGGGGACAGGGGTGCAACCAGATACGCAGTATTTT. The encoded protein is CASSVPPGTGVQPDTQYF.

Concerning this clonotype itself: The germline gene is not matched at one end of the junction; a read error may be the cause. The chain links TRBV6-6 to TRBJ1-2; D is undetermined. This CDR3 comprises 15 residues. Germline V gives CDR1 MNHNY, CDR2 SVGAGI (reference sequence). CDR3: CARSYSKGHDYGYTF. DNA of the CDR3: TGTGCCAGAAGTTACTCTAAGGGCCATGACTATGGCTACACCTTC.

This clonotype came up a few times. The V call is TRBV12-3 or TRBV12-4, the J call TRBJ1-1; a possible D gene is TRBD1 (5 bases). The ends were cut back, 7 bases at V and 0 bases at J, with 21 bases in the middle. The CDR3 spans 17 residues. The CDR3 region has the DNA TGTGCCAGCACACGAAACCCGTTGGAGGGGTTGAACACTGAAGCTTTCTTT. This encodes CASTRNPLEGLNTEAFF.

The chain combines TRBV5-4 with TRBJ2-2, with D possibly being TRBD1 (5 bases). The CDR3 consists of 14 residues. The germline gives CDR1 SGHNT, CDR2 YYREEE (reference sequence). Trimming left V 1 base short and J 5 bases short, with 9 bases between. CDR3 amino acids: CASSLTGATGELFF. As DNA, the CDR3 is TGTGCCAGCAGCTTGACAGGAGCGACCGGGGAGCTGTTTTTT.

The chain links TRBV28 to TRBJ1-5; D unresolved. The germline V and J ends were trimmed by 6 bases and 0 bases, with 12 bases remaining between them. This CDR3 has 15 residues. The germline CDR1 and CDR2 sequences are MDHEN and SYDVKM. The CDR3 spells CASRSLGHSNQPQHF. As DNA, the CDR3 is TGTGCCAGCAGGTCCCTCGGCCATAGCAATCAGCCCCAGCATTTT.

This chain uses TRBV11-3 with TRBJ1-6; D uncertain. This CDR3 is built from 20 residues. In germline, CDR1 is SGHNT, CDR2 YENEEA. V was trimmed by 2 bases and J by 0 bases, leaving 20 bases between them. CDR3 bases: TGTGCCAGCAGCTTACAAACGGCCCGGGCATCTGGCTCCTATAATTCACCCCTCCACTTT. It codes for CASSLQTARASGSYNSPLHF.

This sequence joins TRBV6-2 or TRBV6-3 and TRBJ1-6; 7 bases are shared with TRBD1. Per germline, CDR1 MNHEY and CDR2 SVGEGT. The V gene end was trimmed by 6 bases and the J gene end by 10 bases; junction bases not matched to a gene: 15. The CDR3 runs 16 residues. The CDR3 DNA reads TGTGCCAGCAGCATCCAGACAGGGCGATTTGGATCACCCCTCCACTTT. This gives the protein CASSIQTGRFGSPLHF.

Judged by abundance, this clonotype is medium-sized. The chain couples TRBV6-5 to TRBJ1-5; D is possibly TRBD1 (5 bases). Per the germline V gene, CDR1 is MNHEY and CDR2 is SVGAGI. CDR3 size: 15 residues. V lost 2 bases and J 2 bases, leaving 10 bases between the germline ends. The CDR3 coding sequence is TGTGCCAGCAGTTACGGTGGACAAGGCAATCAGCCCCAGCATTTT. As protein: CASSYGGQGNQPQHF.

This clonotype was counted only a few times. This sequence joins TRBV19 and TRBJ1-5, with D maybe TRBD1 (6 bases). Germline CDR1 and CDR2: LNHDA and SQIVND (reference sequence). V lost 7 bases, J lost 9 bases, and 19 bases lay in between. The CDR3 is made up of 14 amino acids. Here the CDR3 reads CASTGTPGDPPQHF. The DNA of the CDR3 is TGTGCCAGTACTGGGACGCCAGGGGACCCGCCCCAGCATTTT.

The V call is TRBV6-5, the J call TRBJ1-3; D gene uncertain. CDR3 length: 15 amino acids. The germline V and J ends were trimmed by 6 bases and 4 bases, with 16 bases remaining between them. Per germline, CDR1 MNHEY and CDR2 SVGAGI. CDR3 bases: TGTGCCAGCAGCCTCAGATTCCAGAGGGGAAACACCATATATTTT. It encodes CASSLRFQRGNTIYF.

This clonotype counts as medium-sized. The rearrangement uses TRBV15 and TRBJ1-5; weak D call: TRBD1 (5 bases). Trimming pared 0 bases from V and 2 bases from J, leaving 11 bases between. The V gene's germline CDR1 is LNHNV and CDR2 YYDKDF (reference sequence). CDR3 length: 16 residues. The CDR3 loop is CATSRDAGTGNQPQHF. In DNA form, the CDR3 reads TGTGCCACCAGCAGAGATGCAGGGACGGGCAATCAGCCCCAGCATTTT.

The rearrangement links TRBV13 to TRBJ1-3; TRBD1 agrees at 7 bases. After removal of 5 bases from V and 4 bases from J, the junction contained 5 bases not matched to a gene. The CDR3 has 14 residues. The germline V gene has CDR1 PRHDT and CDR2 FYEKMQ (reference sequence). The CDR3 DNA sequence: TGTGCCAGCAGCCAAGACAGGGTAGGAAACACCATATATTTT. Protein product: CASSQDRVGNTIYF.

This clonotype was recorded a few times. The chain recombines TRBV4-3 with TRBJ1-5; 8 bases line up with TRBD1. Germline lookup yields CDR1 LGHNA and CDR2 YSLEER. The CDR3 runs 13 residues. V shed 4 bases, J shed 5 bases, and the junction held 1 base outside the gene matches. The CDR3 protein is CASSPQGDQPQHF. The CDR3 DNA reads TGCGCCAGCAGCCCACAGGGGGATCAGCCCCAGCATTTT.

This clonotype occurred a few times. The rearrangement uses TRBV6-5 and TRBJ1-2; D is undetermined. Germline CDR1 is MNHEY and CDR2 is SVGAGI. V was shortened by 2 bases and J by 3 bases, with 7 bases between the two germline ends. The length of the CDR3 is 13 residues. The CDR3 sequence: CASSYPLYYGYTF. For the CDR3, the DNA is TGTGCCAGCAGTTACCCCCTTTACTATGGCTACACCTTC.